Below, 20 T cell receptor beta chains from the same sample are listed, as sequenced in a study of CD8 T cells in Susac syndrome. Reverse transcription used about 0.45 to 1 ug RNA and random hexamers. TCRdb re-called the immunoSEQ multiplex PCR reads with MiXCR, one entry per CDR3 protein. The data hold roughly 200,000 distinct CDR3 sequences, with roughly 94% observed a single time. Specimen: CD4+ T cells from PBMCs. These receptors originate from a human donor with Susac syndrome.

The gene calls are TRBV6-6 and TRBJ2-7; D is undetermined. Germline CDR1 and CDR2: MNHNY and SVGAGI (reference sequence). Trimming left V 2 bases short and J 6 bases short, with 8 bases between. This CDR3 has 12 amino acids. The CDR3 protein is CASSYTDTEQYF. The CDR3 region has the DNA TGTGCCAGCAGTTACACTGATACCGAGCAGTACTTC.

Only one count was recorded for this clonotype. The V gene is TRBV9, the J gene TRBJ2-7; 12 bases line up with TRBD1. CDR1 and CDR2 (germline): SGDLS, YYNGEE. V shed 2 bases and J 0 bases; nucleotides not matched to a gene: 12. The CDR3 runs to 19 residues. The CDR3: CASSVGSGTGGSSSYEQYF. Here the CDR3 DNA reads TGTGCCAGCAGCGTCGGTTCAGGGACAGGGGGCTCCAGCTCCTACGAGCAGTACTTC.

CDR3 region: CSARPFIWETQYF. The CDR3 DNA is TGCAGTGCTAGGCCCTTTATATGGGAGACCCAGTACTTC. The gene calls are TRBV20-1 and TRBJ2-5; D unclear. V lost 3 bases to trimming and J lost 5 bases, with 13 bases between them. CDR3 length: 13 residues. Germline V gene sequence: CDR1 DFQATT, CDR2 SNEGSKA (reference sequence).

This clonotype was counted a single time. The chain combines TRBV18 with TRBJ2-3; D perhaps matches TRBD2 (6 bases). Germline assignment: CDR1 KGHSH and CDR2 LQKENI. V shed 3 bases and J shed 2 bases, with 27 bases lying between them. This CDR3 is built from 20 residues. This CDR3 is CASSPNNILTGPGDTDTQYF. CDR3 nucleotide sequence: TGTGCCAGCTCACCCAACAACATACTAACGGGACCGGGAGACACAGATACGCAGTATTTT.

The gene calls are TRBV12-3 or TRBV12-4 and TRBJ1-2; D perhaps matches TRBD1 (6 bases). With 1 base removed from V and 4 bases from J, the gap between germline ends came to 13 bases. The CDR3 spans 15 residues. The DNA for the CDR3 is TGTGCCAGCAGTTTAGACCGAGGGGGAGGCTATGGCTACACCTTC. It encodes CASSLDRGGGYGYTF.

This chain joins TRBV20-1 and TRBJ1-1, with D unclear. Germline V CDR1 and CDR2: DFQATT, SNEGSKA (reference sequence). This CDR3 has 14 amino acids. Trimming pared 1 base from V and 3 bases from J, leaving 12 bases between. DNA for the CDR3: TGCAGTGCTAGAGGGGCGTCTAGGTACACTGAAGCTTTCTTT. It translates to CSARGASRYTEAFF.

J is TRBJ2-3 and V is TRBV20-1; no definite D call. Deletions cut 6 bases from V and 3 bases from J, with 7 bases between. This CDR3 region has 11 residues. Germline CDR1 is DFQATT and CDR2 is SNEGSKA (reference sequence). The CDR3 reads CSALSTDTQYF. As DNA, the CDR3 is TGCAGTGCCCTTAGTACAGATACGCAGTATTTT.

The CDR3 DNA sequence: TGTGCCAGCAGCTTACCGCGGGACCCCAACATTCAGTACTTC. It translates to CASSLPRDPNIQYF. The rearrangement uses TRBV7-2 and TRBJ2-4; tentative D call: TRBD2 (6 bases). Trimming pared 2 bases from V and 7 bases from J, leaving 12 bases between. In germline, CDR1 is SGHTA, CDR2 FQGNSA. The CDR3 has 14 residues.

The V gene is TRBV28, the J gene TRBJ2-7; D is undetermined. V was cut by 6 bases and J by 4 bases, with 16 bases left in between. This CDR3 has 14 residues. The germline gives CDR1 MDHEN, CDR2 SYDVKM. CDR3 residues: CASSPSAVLYEQYF. In nucleotides, the CDR3 is TGTGCCAGCAGCCCATCCGCCGTTTTATACGAGCAGTACTTC.

This clonotype was seen a single time. The V call is TRBV6-2 or TRBV6-3, the J call TRBJ2-1, with 10 nucleotides matching TRBD2. This CDR3 has 16 residues. Germline CDR1 is MNHEY and CDR2 is SVGEGT. With V trimmed by 6 bases and J by 4 bases, 9 bases remained unmatched. As DNA, the CDR3 is TGTGCCAGCAGCTACCCCCAGCGGGGGGGATACAATGAGCAGTTCTTC. This encodes CASSYPQRGGYNEQFF.

The chain employs TRBV29-1 and TRBJ1-4, with D tentatively TRBD1 (5 bases). Germline V CDR1 and CDR2: SQVTM, ANQGSEA. Deletions cut 1 base from V and 7 bases from J, with 10 bases between. This CDR3 has 13 amino acids. The CDR3 nucleotides read TGCAGCGTTGAAGGATTTGGGGGTGAAAAACTGTTTTTT. Amino acids: CSVEGFGGEKLFF.

This chain links TRBV5-4 with TRBJ2-2; 12 bases line up with TRBD2. V lost 9 bases to trimming and J lost 4 bases; unmatched junction nucleotides: 7. The CDR3 is 15 residues long. CDR1 is SGHNT and CDR2 is YYREEE in the germline V gene (reference sequence). The CDR3 sequence is CATKPGLAGTGELFF. As DNA, the CDR3 is TGTGCCACAAAACCGGGACTAGCGGGCACCGGGGAGCTGTTTTTT.

This clonotype was found once. The chain has TRBV20-1 and TRBJ1-1; D gene unclear. Trimming removed 6 bases at V and 1 base at J, with 6 bases between. CDR1 and CDR2 (germline): DFQATT, SNEGSKA (reference sequence). The CDR3 is made up of 11 amino acids. The CDR3: CSALKNTEAFF. DNA for the CDR3: TGCAGTGCCTTGAAGAACACTGAAGCTTTCTTT.

This sequence joins TRBV30 and TRBJ1-2; D is uncertain. The V gene's germline CDR1 is GTSNPN and CDR2 SVGIG (reference sequence). This CDR3 has 12 amino acids. V dropped 5 bases and J dropped 6 bases, with 13 bases sitting between them. The DNA of the CDR3 is TGTGCCTGGGGACGGGCCGGGGATGGCTACACCTTC. This gives the protein CAWGRAGDGYTF.

As concerns this clonotype: Sequence at one end of the junction differs from germline and may be a read error. This sequence joins TRBV5-1 and TRBJ2-3, with D tentatively TRBD1 (6 bases). Germline assignment: CDR1 SGHRS and CDR2 YFSETQ. This CDR3 is 13 amino acids long. CDR3 amino acids: CASRRQVSTDTHF. CDR3 nucleotide sequence: TGCGCCAGCCGGAGACAGGTTAGCACAGATACGCATTTT.

The chain combines TRBV14 with TRBJ2-5; no definite D call. The germline V gene has CDR1 SGHDN and CDR2 FVKESK. This CDR3 has 13 residues. V was clipped by 5 bases and J by 4 bases, with 11 bases between them. The CDR3 reads CASSWQVGETQYF. The CDR3, as DNA: TGTGCCAGCAGCTGGCAGGTTGGAGAGACCCAGTACTTC. The variable domain in full, completed from reference TRBV14 and TRBJ2-5, reads EAGVTQFPSHSVIEKGQTVTLRCDPISGHDNLYWYRRVMGKEIKFLLHFVKESKQDESGMPNNRFLAERTGGTYSTLKVQPAELEDSGVYFCASSWQVGETQYFGPGTRLLVL.

The gene calls are TRBV29-1 and TRBJ2-5; D is perhaps TRBD2 (5 bases). This CDR3 spans 13 amino acids. Trimming removed 2 bases from V and 5 bases from J, with 12 bases in between. Germline CDR1 reads SQVTM; CDR2 reads ANQGSEA. In DNA, the CDR3 is TGCAGCGTTGAACCTGGATTAGCGGAGACCCAGTACTTC. Its translation is CSVEPGLAETQYF.

The CDR3 region is CATSRRGTGEADTQYF. CDR3 coding DNA: TGTGCCACCAGCAGACGTGGGACAGGAGAGGCAGATACGCAGTATTTT. V and J are TRBV15 and TRBJ2-3; 8 bases are shared with TRBD1. The germline CDR1 and CDR2 sequences are LNHNV and YYDKDF (reference sequence). V gave up 2 bases and J gave up 4 bases; unmatched junction bases: 8. The length of the CDR3 is 16 residues.

The chain combines TRBV7-2 with TRBJ2-7; D is uncertain. CDR3 length: 14 residues. V was trimmed by 2 bases and J by 2 bases, leaving 10 bases between them. Germline CDR1 and CDR2: SGHTA and FQGNSA. In DNA, the CDR3 is TGTGCCAGCAGCTTAAATCCTCCACCCTACGAGCAGTACTTC. Protein sequence: CASSLNPPPYEQYF.

The chain employs TRBV10-3 and TRBJ2-3; D gene unclear. V was cut by 3 bases and J by 6 bases, with 10 bases left in between. Germline-derived CDR1 and CDR2 are ENHRY and SYGVKD. The CDR3 covers 13 residues. This CDR3 reads CAISDHSYDTQYF. CDR3 bases: TGTGCCATCAGTGATCATAGTTACGATACGCAGTATTTT.